This TCR beta chain was sequenced during a study of Graves' ophthalmopathy and Graves' hyperthyroidism (dated by TCRdb to 2017 to 2018). A note on the overall study: Hyperthyroidism was defined as stable when no progression to ophthalmopathy occurred within 18 months of follow-up. The study used signatures of the TCR beta repertoire to tell Graves' ophthalmopathy apart from Graves' hyperthyroidism and to predict which patients would progress to ophthalmopathy. In total, over 130 blood samples were TCR-sequenced: 43 ophthalmopathy, approximately 75 hyperthyroidism and about 17 hyperthyroidism-to-ophthalmopathy patients. To explore V-J signatures that distinguish ophthalmopathy from hyperthyroidism, a discovery set of about a hundred patients was enrolled, made up of under 50 with ophthalmopathy and fewer than 60 with stable hyperthyroidism. An independent validation cohort was composed of about 20 hyperthyroidism patients and 17 patients who later progressed from hyperthyroidism to ophthalmopathy. In over 5 hyperthyroidism patients, the T-cell repertoire of thyroid tissue was compared with the T-cell repertoire of blood. Once sampling was done, hyperthyroidism patients were given methimazole at a starting dose of 30 mg daily, while ophthalmopathy patients were given high-dose intravenous methylprednisolone. The study at large found these results: In cross-validation, the 13-signature model distinguished ophthalmopathy from stable hyperthyroidism with less than 90% sensitivity and 81.08% specificity, while in the test set the corresponding values were around 79% and 71%. Most of the expanded thyroid clonotypes with a frequency above 0.001 were also detected in blood, and it was suggested that the thyroid immune response may be reflected by blood repertoires. No statistical method was used to set the sample size in advance, and the investigators knew which group each participant was assigned to. In validation, the model predicted ophthalmopathy progression with about 71% sensitivity and approximately 78% specificity; 12 predicted patients were CT-confirmed with GO in a median of about 6.1 months.

The hyperthyroidism patients were 18 to 65 years old and newly diagnosed, with a disease duration of less than 2 months. Anyone with other autoimmune diseases, uncontrolled infections, pregnancy or lactation was excluded from the study. Clinical symptoms, serum thyroxine, TRAb, thyroid ultrasound and orbital computed tomography were used for diagnosis. Total RNA was extracted with Trizol reagent and quality-checked on an Agilent 2100 Bioanalyzer. V is pared back by 6 bases and J by 4 bases, with 13 bases lying between the germline termini. Via the germline V gene, CDR1 is SGHRS and CDR2 YFSETQ. The CDR3 runs 13 amino acids, cysteine and phenylalanine included. Solely the CDR3 DNA is kept, with 39 bases framed from the first base. For repertoire sequencing, TCR beta CDR3 regions were amplified from RNA transcripts. The first round of RT-PCR was done with HTBI primers and the Qiagen OneStep RT-PCR kit, and was followed by a second round of multiplex PCR, then size selection and purification. Libraries were sequenced on an Illumina HiSeq2000 using paired-end 100 bp reads. In the source study's methods: Reads were processed with SOAPnuke, discarding reads with adapters, uncalled bases, mean Phred below 15, or no exact constant-primer or identifier match. High-quality paired reads were merged with COPE v1.2.5. Each unique nucleotide sequence was treated as a clonotype, and MiTCR v1.1 was used to align the clonotypes to the IMGT TRB V, D and J references. The analysis was limited to V-J combinations with a frequency above 0.0001, which together covered 99.2% of the repertoires. For each V-J combination, a TCR clonal expansion and chaos score was defined as F50 clonal expansion divided by the chaos observed in the TCRdist matrix. Welch's t-statistics and random forest were used to reduce features to approximately 13 V-J combinations, which were fed into a naive Bayes classifier. Thyroid-blood repertoire similarity was quantified with the Morisita-Horn index. Using fastp trimming at Q25 and MiXCR clonotype assembly, TCRdb reanalyzed the public sequencing data and kept in-frame beta chains. Rows with a matching CDR3 protein are joined into one entry that keeps the most common DNA and genes. The V and J calls, along with clone size, are taken from TCRdb and not from the paper's own processing. The sample table lists approximately 540,000 distinct CDR3 sequences, less than 40% of them with a count of one. The ten largest clones add up to about 4.2% of the sample.

With regard to this clonotype: This receptor's antigen is unknown. Being one base from a much bigger clone, this may be a read error.

Recombination linked TRBV5-1 to TRBJ1-2, with TRBD1 as a weak D call on 5 bases. This sequence was found in an adult man with Graves' hyperthyroidism. The sequenced sample consisted of peripheral blood or thyroid tissue (not recorded which). The DNA is as follows: TGCGCCAGCAAGGGGTCCTCGAGCTATGGCTACACCTTC. This encodes CASKGSSSYGYTF. The full variable domain, completed from the reference TRBV5-1 and TRBJ1-2 proteins outside the CDR3, reads KAGVTQTPRYLIKTRGQQVTLSCSPISGHRSVSWYQQTPGQGLQFLFEYFSETQRNKGNFPGRFSGRQFSNSRSEMNVSTLELGDSALYLCASKGSSSYGYTFGSGTRLTVV.